The following is a TCR beta chain sequence with its context. This record belongs to a study of blood T cell repertoires in COVID-19. The CDR3 is made up of 16 amino acids. Germline CDR1 is PRHDT and CDR2 is FYEKMQ (reference sequence). The junction had 9 bases not matched to a gene; V was cut back by 4 bases and J by 2 bases. Profiling relied on immunoSEQ multiplex PCR, and the TCRdb table lists in-frame clones only, not all of them. Altogether approximately 140,000 clones are present, roughly four fifths being singletons, with the ten largest covering roughly 8.8%. The source of this sequence is a human donor with acute or convalescent COVID-19. The donor label of this sample is uncertain. Sequencing input: peripheral blood. The chain recombines TRBV13 with TRBJ2-3, with 7 positions matching TRBD2. DNA of the CDR3: TGTGCCAGCAGCTCTCGCCGGCGGGGGTCCACAGATACGCAGTATTTT. Its translation: CASSSRRRGSTDTQYF.